The rows below give T cell receptor beta chains drawn from one sample of a study of cytomegalovirus exposure and HLA in healthy donors. The method was immunoSEQ multiplex PCR; TCRdb's version includes in-frame clones alone and lacks a portion of them. The sample yields nearly 200,000 clones, about 79% seen once. What was sequenced was PBMCs. All receptors derive from a woman in her twenties or thirties in good health and CMV-seropositive. Each CDR3 is given with its conserved first and last residue. Fields, in order: D gene, J gene, CDR3 length, V gene, clone size, CDR3 protein, CDR3 DNA. The D gene is left open where the match is weak. Not every row has a clone size; where given, it reads once, few, many or a size class.

>NA|TRBJ1-1|14|TRBV7-2|NA
CASSLGQGWAEAFF
TGTGCCAGCAGCTTGGGGCAGGGGTGGGCTGAAGCTTTCTTT
>TRBD1|TRBJ2-7|12|TRBV2|NA
CASRDRGYEQYF
TGTGCCAGTCGGGACAGGGGTTACGAGCAGTACTTC
>TRBD2|TRBJ2-3|15|TRBV19|NA
CASSKTSGRSDTQYF
TGTGCCAGTAGTAAGACTAGCGGGAGATCTGATACGCAGTATTTT
>TRBD1|TRBJ2-1|15|TRBV7-3|NA
CASSLSPGQGNEQFF
TGTGCCAGCAGCTTATCCCCCGGACAGGGAAATGAGCAGTTCTTC
>NA|TRBJ1-5|13|TRBV27|few
CASSLSAIREEHF
TGTGCCAGCAGTTTATCCGCTATCCGGGAGGAGCATTTT
>NA|TRBJ2-2|15|TRBV9|NA
CASSISDTFTGELFF
TGTGCCAGCAGCATATCCGACACGTTCACCGGGGAGCTGTTTTTT
>TRBD1|TRBJ1-1|14|TRBV9|NA
CASSVQGASTEAFF
TGTGCCAGCAGCGTCCAGGGGGCATCCACTGAAGCTTTCTTT
>NA|TRBJ1-2|14|TRBV4-1|NA
CASSDRWRKYGYTF
TGCGCCAGCAGCGACAGGTGGCGAAAGTATGGCTACACCTTC
>NA|TRBJ2-7|11|TRBV2|NA
CASSVTYEQYF
TGTGCCAGCAGTGTAACCTACGAGCAGTACTTC
>NA|TRBJ1-1|14|TRBV27|NA
CASSLSGGNTEAFF
TGTGCCAGCAGTTTATCGGGGGGGAACACTGAAGCTTTCTTT
>NA|TRBJ2-5|13|TRBV7-7|NA
CASTDGRSETQYF
TGTGCTAGCACCGATGGCAGATCGGAGACCCAGTACTTC
>NA|TRBJ1-5|14|TRBV30|few
CAWSASVSNQPQHF
TGTGCCTGGAGTGCCTCAGTGAGCAATCAGCCCCAGCATTTT
>TRBD2|TRBJ2-5|15|TRBV25-1|NA
CASSVGTILQETQYF
TGTGCCAGCAGTGTAGGGACTATCCTACAAGAGACCCAGTACTTC
>TRBD2|TRBJ2-7|17|TRBV5-6|NA
CASSLAVGGISSYEQYF
TGTGCCAGCAGCTTGGCGGTGGGGGGGATTAGCTCCTACGAGCAGTACTTC
>NA|TRBJ1-1|12|TRBV7-9|NA
CASSPTGFDAFF
TGTGCCAGCAGCCCCACAGGGTTTGACGCTTTCTTT
>NA|TRBJ1-1|13|TRBV25-1|NA
CASSLKRGTEAFF
TGTGCCAGCAGTTTGAAGAGAGGCACTGAAGCTTTCTTT
>TRBD1|TRBJ2-1|16|TRBV7-9|NA
CASSYTPGQGVNEQFF
TGTGCCAGCAGCTATACTCCGGGACAGGGGGTGAATGAGCAGTTCTTC
>NA|TRBJ2-1|13|TRBV6-5|NA
CASTSGSGDEQFF
TGTGCCAGCACGTCCGGGAGTGGTGATGAGCAGTTCTTC
>TRBD1|TRBJ2-7|16|TRBV6-6|NA
CASSYISTGQSYEQYF
TGTGCCAGCAGTTACATTAGTACGGGACAGTCCTACGAGCAGTACTTC
>NA|TRBJ2-5|15|TRBV4-1|once
CASSPYGQPRETQYF
TGCGCCAGCAGCCCCTACGGACAGCCAAGAGAGACCCAGTACTTC
>NA|TRBJ2-3|13|TRBV6-1|NA
CASREVSPDTQYF
TGTGCCAGCAGGGAGGTTTCCCCAGATACGCAGTATTTT
>NA|TRBJ1-1|17|TRBV2|NA
CASTGLRDRSLNTEAFF
TGTGCCAGCACGGGACTCCGGGACCGGAGCTTGAACACTGAAGCTTTCTTT
>TRBD1|TRBJ2-7|15|TRBV27|once
CASRGGQGGSYEQYF
TGTGCCAGCAGGGGAGGACAGGGGGGCTCCTACGAGCAGTACTTC
>TRBD1|TRBJ2-7|18|TRBV28|NA
CASSFKFATGDNSYEQYF
TGTGCCAGCAGTTTTAAGTTTGCGACAGGGGATAATTCTTACGAGCAGTACTTC
>NA|TRBJ2-1|12|TRBV28|NA
CASGQNYNEQFF
TGTGCCAGTGGACAGAACTACAATGAGCAGTTCTTC
>NA|TRBJ1-1|13|TRBV9|NA
CASSVGGGGEAFF
TGTGCCAGCAGCGTAGGAGGGGGTGGTGAAGCTTTCTTT
>NA|TRBJ2-1|17|TRBV11-3|NA
CASSFGRGGLGYNEQFF
TGTGCCAGCAGCTTCGGCCGTGGCGGGCTAGGGTACAATGAGCAGTTCTTC
>TRBD1|TRBJ1-1|17|TRBV27|NA
CASSFTGTGDTNTEAFF
TGTGCCAGCAGTTTCACCGGGACAGGGGATACCAACACTGAAGCTTTCTTT
>NA|TRBJ1-5|15|TRBV27|NA
CASSLSGHGNQPQHF
TGTGCCAGCAGTTTATCGGGACACGGCAATCAGCCCCAGCATTTT